The 4 T cell receptor beta chains reported below all come from one sample, sequenced in a study of blood T cell repertoires in COVID-19. The assay was immunoSEQ multiplex PCR, and TCRdb's table has in-frame clones only and misses some. The table lists about 39,000 clones, roughly 85% of them singletons. Sequencing was done on a sample of peripheral blood. These receptor sequences come from a man aged 55 to 70 with acute or convalescent COVID-19.

The V gene is TRBV6-6, the J gene TRBJ2-1; D is unclear. V lost 5 bases, J lost 0 bases, and 20 bases lay in between. CDR1 and CDR2 (germline): MNHNY, SVGAGI (reference sequence). This CDR3 is built from 18 residues. The CDR3 sequence is CASSPLGVSRSSYNEQFF. Here the CDR3 DNA reads TGTGCCAGCAGTCCCCTTGGAGTCAGCCGGAGCTCCTACAATGAGCAGTTCTTC.

The chain carries TRBV2 and TRBJ2-5, with TRBD2 matching over 8 bases. V shed 9 bases and J 2 bases; nucleotides not matched to a gene: 17. Germline lookup yields CDR1 SNHLY and CDR2 FYNNEI. This CDR3 has 17 amino acids. The chain's CDR3 is CASGRTSGIGGQETQYF. The DNA for the CDR3 is TGTGCCAGTGGACGAACTAGCGGAATCGGAGGGCAAGAGACCCAGTACTTC.

The chain's CDR3 is CASSRDRGGETQYF. DNA of the CDR3: TGTGCCAGCAGTCGGGACAGGGGGGGAGAGACCCAGTACTTC. The chain combines TRBV2 with TRBJ2-5; 11 bases are shared with TRBD1. V gave up 5 bases and J gave up 4 bases; unmatched junction bases: 3. Germline CDR1 SNHLY, CDR2 FYNNEI. The CDR3 is 14 amino acids.

The chain carries TRBV6-2 or TRBV6-3 and TRBJ1-2, with 7 positions matching TRBD1. Per germline, CDR1 MNHEY and CDR2 SVGEGT. V lost 6 bases and J lost 2; bases outside the gene matches: 12. This CDR3 is 16 amino acids long. The CDR3 here is CASSRPRGQENYGYTF. In DNA form, the CDR3 reads TGTGCCAGCAGCCGACCCCGTGGACAGGAAAACTATGGCTACACCTTC.